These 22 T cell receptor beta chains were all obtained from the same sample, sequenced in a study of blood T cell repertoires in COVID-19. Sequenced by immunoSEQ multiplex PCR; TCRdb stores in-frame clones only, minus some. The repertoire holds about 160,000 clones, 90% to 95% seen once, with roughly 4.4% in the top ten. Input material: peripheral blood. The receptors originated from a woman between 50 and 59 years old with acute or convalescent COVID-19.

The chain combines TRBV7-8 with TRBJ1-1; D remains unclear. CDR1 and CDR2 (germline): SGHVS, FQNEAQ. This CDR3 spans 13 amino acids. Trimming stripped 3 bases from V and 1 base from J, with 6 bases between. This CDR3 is CASSFGRNTEAFF. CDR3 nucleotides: TGTGCCAGCAGCTTCGGGAGGAACACTGAAGCTTTCTTT.

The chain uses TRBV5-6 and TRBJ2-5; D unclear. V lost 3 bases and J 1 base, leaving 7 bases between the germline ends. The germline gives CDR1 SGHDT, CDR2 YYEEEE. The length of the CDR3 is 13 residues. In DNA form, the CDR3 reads TGTGCCAGCAGCTCCTGGCCCCAAGAGACCCAGTACTTC. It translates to CASSSWPQETQYF.

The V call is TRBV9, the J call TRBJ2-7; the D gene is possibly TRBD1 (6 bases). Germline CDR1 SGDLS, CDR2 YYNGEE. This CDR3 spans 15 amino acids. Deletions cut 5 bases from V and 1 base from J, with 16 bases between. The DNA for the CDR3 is TGTGCCAGCAGTCATGGGGCAGGGGCATCCTACGAGCAGTACTTC. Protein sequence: CASSHGAGASYEQYF.

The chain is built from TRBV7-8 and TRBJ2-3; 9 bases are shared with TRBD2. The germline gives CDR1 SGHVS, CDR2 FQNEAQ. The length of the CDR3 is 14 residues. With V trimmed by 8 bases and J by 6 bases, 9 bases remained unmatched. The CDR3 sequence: CASLPGLAFDTQYF. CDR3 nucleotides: TGTGCCAGCCTTCCGGGACTAGCCTTTGATACGCAGTATTTT.

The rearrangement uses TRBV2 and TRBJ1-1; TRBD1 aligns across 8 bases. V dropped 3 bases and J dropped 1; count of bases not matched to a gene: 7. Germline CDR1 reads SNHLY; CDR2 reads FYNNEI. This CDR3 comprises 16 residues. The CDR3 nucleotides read TGTGCCAGCAGTGATGGGGCAGGGGGCCCGAACACTGAAGCTTTCTTT. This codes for CASSDGAGGPNTEAFF.

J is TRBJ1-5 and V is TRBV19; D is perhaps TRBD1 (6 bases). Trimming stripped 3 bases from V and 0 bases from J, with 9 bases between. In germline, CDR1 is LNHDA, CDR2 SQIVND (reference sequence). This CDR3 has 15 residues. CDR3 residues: CASSIWTDSNQPQHF. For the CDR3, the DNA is TGTGCCAGTAGTATCTGGACAGATAGCAATCAGCCCCAGCATTTT.

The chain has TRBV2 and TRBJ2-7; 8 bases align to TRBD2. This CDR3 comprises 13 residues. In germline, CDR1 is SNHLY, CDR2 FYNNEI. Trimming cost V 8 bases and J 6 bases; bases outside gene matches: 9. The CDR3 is CASYAGGTFEQYF. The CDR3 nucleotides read TGTGCCAGCTACGCGGGGGGAACGTTCGAGCAGTACTTC.

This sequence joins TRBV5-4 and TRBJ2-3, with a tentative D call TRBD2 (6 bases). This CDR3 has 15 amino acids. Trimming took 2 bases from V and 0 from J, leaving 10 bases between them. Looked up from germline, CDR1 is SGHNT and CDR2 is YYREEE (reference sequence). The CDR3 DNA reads TGTGCCAGCAGCTTAACGGGGACTAGCACAGATACGCAGTATTTT. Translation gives CASSLTGTSTDTQYF.

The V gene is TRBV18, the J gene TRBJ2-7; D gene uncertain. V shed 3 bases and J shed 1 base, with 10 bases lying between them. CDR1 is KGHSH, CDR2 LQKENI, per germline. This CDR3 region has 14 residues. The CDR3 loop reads CASSPPTPSYEQYF. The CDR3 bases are TGTGCCAGCTCACCTCCCACACCGTCCTACGAGCAGTACTTC.

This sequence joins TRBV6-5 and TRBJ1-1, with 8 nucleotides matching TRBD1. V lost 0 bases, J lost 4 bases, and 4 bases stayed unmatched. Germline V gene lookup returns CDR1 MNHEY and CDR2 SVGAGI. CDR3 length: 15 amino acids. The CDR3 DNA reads TGTGCCAGCAGTTACTCCGGACAGGGCGCCACTGAAGCTTTCTTT. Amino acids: CASSYSGQGATEAFF.

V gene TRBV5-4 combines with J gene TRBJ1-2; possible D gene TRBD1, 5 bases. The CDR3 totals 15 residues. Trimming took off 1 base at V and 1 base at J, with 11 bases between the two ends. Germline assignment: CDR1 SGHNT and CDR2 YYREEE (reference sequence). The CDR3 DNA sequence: TGTGCCAGCAGCTTGAGCGGGGGAAGTAACTATGGCTACACCTTC. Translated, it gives CASSLSGGSNYGYTF. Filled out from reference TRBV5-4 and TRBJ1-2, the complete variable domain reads ETGVTQSPTHLIKTRGQQVTLRCSSQSGHNTVSWYQQALGQGPQFIFQYYREEENGRGNFPPRFSGLQFPNYSSELNVNALELDDSALYLCASSLSGGSNYGYTFGSGTRLTVV.

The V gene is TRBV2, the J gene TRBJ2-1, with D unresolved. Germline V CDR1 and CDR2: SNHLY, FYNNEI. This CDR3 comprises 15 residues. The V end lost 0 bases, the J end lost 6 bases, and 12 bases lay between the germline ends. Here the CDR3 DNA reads TGTGCCAGCAGTGAAGCGCGTTTAGTTTTCAATGAGCAGTTCTTC. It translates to CASSEARLVFNEQFF.

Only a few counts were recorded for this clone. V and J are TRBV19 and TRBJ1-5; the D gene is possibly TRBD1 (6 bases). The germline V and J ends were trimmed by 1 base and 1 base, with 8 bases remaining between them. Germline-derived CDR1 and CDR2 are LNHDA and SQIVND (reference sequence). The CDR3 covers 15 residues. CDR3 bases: TGTGCCAGTAGTATAGTACAGGGAAGCAATCAGCCCCAGCATTTT. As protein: CASSIVQGSNQPQHF.

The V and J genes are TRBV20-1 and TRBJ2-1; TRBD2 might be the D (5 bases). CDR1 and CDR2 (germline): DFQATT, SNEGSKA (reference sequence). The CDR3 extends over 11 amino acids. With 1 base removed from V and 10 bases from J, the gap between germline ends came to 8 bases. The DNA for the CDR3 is TGCAGTGCTAGAGTCTCGGGGGAGCAGTTCTTC. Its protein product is CSARVSGEQFF.

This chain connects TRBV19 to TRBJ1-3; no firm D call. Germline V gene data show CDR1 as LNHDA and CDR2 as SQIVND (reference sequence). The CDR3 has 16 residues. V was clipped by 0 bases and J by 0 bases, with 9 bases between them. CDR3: CASSIDPGTSGNTIYF. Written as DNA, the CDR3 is TGTGCCAGTAGTATAGATCCGGGAACCTCTGGAAACACCATATATTTT.

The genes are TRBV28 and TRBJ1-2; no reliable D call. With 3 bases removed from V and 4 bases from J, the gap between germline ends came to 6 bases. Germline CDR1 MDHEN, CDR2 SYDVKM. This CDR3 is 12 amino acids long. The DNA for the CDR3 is TGTGCCAGCAGTTTGCGAACCTATGGCTACACCTTC. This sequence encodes CASSLRTYGYTF.

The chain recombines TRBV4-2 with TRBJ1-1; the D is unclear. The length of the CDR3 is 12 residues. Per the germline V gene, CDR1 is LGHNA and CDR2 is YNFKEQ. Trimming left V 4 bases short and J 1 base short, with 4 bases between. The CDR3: CASSPGNTEAFF. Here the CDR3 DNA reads TGTGCCAGCAGCCCGGGGAACACTGAAGCTTTCTTT.

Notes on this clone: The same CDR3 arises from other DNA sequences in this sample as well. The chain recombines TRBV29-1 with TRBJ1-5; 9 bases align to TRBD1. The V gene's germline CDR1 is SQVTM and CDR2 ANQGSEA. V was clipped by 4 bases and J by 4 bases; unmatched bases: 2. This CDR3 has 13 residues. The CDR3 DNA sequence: TGCAGCGTTGTGACAGGGGGTAATCAGCCCCAGCATTTT. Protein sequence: CSVVTGGNQPQHF.

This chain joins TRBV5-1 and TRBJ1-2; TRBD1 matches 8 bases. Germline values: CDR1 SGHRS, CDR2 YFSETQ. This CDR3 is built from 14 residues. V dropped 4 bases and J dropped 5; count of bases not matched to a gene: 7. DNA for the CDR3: TGCGCCAGCAGCCCCGGACAGGGATTATATGGCTACACCTTC. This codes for CASSPGQGLYGYTF. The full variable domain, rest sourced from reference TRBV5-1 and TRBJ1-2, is KAGVTQTPRYLIKTRGQQVTLSCSPISGHRSVSWYQQTPGQGLQFLFEYFSETQRNKGNFPGRFSGRQFSNSRSEMNVSTLELGDSALYLCASSPGQGLYGYTFGSGTRLTVV.

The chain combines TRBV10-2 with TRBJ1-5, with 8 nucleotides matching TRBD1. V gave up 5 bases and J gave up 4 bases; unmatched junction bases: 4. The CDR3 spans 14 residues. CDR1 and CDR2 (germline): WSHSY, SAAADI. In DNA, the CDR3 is TGCGCCAGCAGTTTAGACAGGGGAAATCAGCCCCAGCATTTT. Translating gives CASSLDRGNQPQHF.

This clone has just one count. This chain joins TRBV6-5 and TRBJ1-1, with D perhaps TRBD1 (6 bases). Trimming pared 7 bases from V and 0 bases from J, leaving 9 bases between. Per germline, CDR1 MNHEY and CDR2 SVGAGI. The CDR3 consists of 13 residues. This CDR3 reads CASTGQLNTEAFF. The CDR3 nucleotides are TGTGCCAGCACCGGACAGCTGAACACTGAAGCTTTCTTT.

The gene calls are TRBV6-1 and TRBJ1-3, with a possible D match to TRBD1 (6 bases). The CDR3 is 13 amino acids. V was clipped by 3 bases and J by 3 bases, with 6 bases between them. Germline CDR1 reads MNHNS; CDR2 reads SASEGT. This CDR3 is CASSDRGGNTIYF. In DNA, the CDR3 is TGTGCCAGCAGTGACAGGGGTGGAAACACCATATATTTT.